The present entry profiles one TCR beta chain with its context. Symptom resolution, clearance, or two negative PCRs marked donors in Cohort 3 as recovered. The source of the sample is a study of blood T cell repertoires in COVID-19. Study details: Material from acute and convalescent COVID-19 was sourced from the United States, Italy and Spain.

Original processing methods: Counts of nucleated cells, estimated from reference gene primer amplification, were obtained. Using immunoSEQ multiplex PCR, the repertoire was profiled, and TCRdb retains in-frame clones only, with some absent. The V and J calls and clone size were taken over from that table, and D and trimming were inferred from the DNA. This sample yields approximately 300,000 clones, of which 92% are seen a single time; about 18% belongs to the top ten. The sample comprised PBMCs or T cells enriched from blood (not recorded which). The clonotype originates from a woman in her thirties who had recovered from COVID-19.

The CDR3 reads CATSSRGQDTGELFF. CDR3 DNA sequence: TGTGCCACCTCATCCAGGGGGCAGGACACCGGGGAGCTGTTTTTT. The chain carries TRBV24-1 and TRBJ2-2; 8 positions match TRBD1. The CDR3 runs 15 residues. J lost 3 bases, V lost 9 bases, and 8 bases had no gene match. The germline V gene has CDR1 KGHDR and CDR2 SFDVKD.